This paragraph covers one TCR beta chain sequence. Its antigen remains unidentified. The PCR had 60 Vbeta and 13 Jbeta primers. The assay was immunoSEQ multiplex PCR, and TCRdb's table has in-frame clones only and misses some. The sample lists roughly 190,000 clones, roughly 83% occurring once. The sample comes from a study of cytomegalovirus exposure and HLA in healthy donors. Study details: When 398 donors were genotyped, roughly 82% of them were found to fall in the Caucasian-associated ancestry cluster.

Overall study results and limits: Rarity held for most TCR sequences, but there were some public TCRs that occurred in many donors. There were reportedly fewer N-insertions in an Asian-associated ancestry cluster than the roughly 670-donor mean, in a later analysis. The authors later found HLA-associated TCR beta chains more clonally expanded than equally common others.

CDR3 length: 13 residues. V lost 1 base and J 6 bases, leaving 10 bases between the germline ends. CDR1 LNHNV and CDR2 YYDKDF come from the germline V gene (reference sequence). Sample: PBMCs. The receptor was isolated from a woman between 45 and 60 years old in good health and CMV-seronegative. The V gene is TRBV15, the J gene TRBJ2-7; maybe TRBD2 (6 bases). The CDR3 is CATSRVYGGEQYF. CDR3 nucleotide sequence: TGTGCCACCAGCAGAGTTTACGGGGGCGAGCAGTACTTC. The full variable domain, with the rest looked up from reference TRBV15 and TRBJ2-7, is DAMVIQNPRYQVTQFGKPVTLSCSQTLNHNVMYWYQQKSSQAPKLLFHYYDKDFNNEADTPDNFQSRRPNTSFCFLDIRSPGLGDTAMYLCATSRVYGGEQYFGPGTRLTVT.